This section outlines one T cell receptor (beta chain) sequence together with its context. Its target is unknown. Per germline, CDR1 ENHRY and CDR2 SYGVKD. The CDR3 loop spans 20 amino acids. Trimming removed 4 bases from V and 0 bases from J; junction bases left unmatched: 10. Replicate PCRs from sorted subsets contained around 190 ng DNA, which is around 30,000 T cell genomes. Libraries were prepared by immunoSEQ multiplex PCR; TCRdb keeps only in-frame clonotypes and omits some of them. The repertoire holds 800,000 or so clones, with 90% to 97% as singletons. The sample is drawn from a study of shared clonotypes between healthy human individuals. Study context: CD4 naive cells filled three plates per donor, CD4 memory three, CD8 naive two and CD8 memory one.

Whole-study results and caveats: Relative to clonotypes present in all four donors, those not shared had lower generation probabilities. The researchers took only blood, and tissue repertoires probably look different.

CD8 cells classed as naive were CD45RO-negative and positively selected for CCR7, excluding terminally differentiated effector memory CD45RA+ cells. This chain links TRBV10-3 with TRBJ2-6; 12 bases line up with TRBD1. The source of this sequence is a man under 40 in good health. The source material was naive CD8+ T cells sorted from blood. The CDR3 nucleotides read TGTGCCATCAGTGGCTCGAGGGACAGGGGGCAAGCCTCTGGGGCCAACGTCCTGACTTTC. Encoded protein: CAISGSRDRGQASGANVLTF.